This TCR beta chain was found in a study of blood T cell repertoires in COVID-19. Study-wide background: Whether acute or convalescent, the COVID-19 samples came from the United States, Italy and Spain.

Under the authors' procedure: Amplified reference gene primers provided the basis for estimating nucleated cell counts. The assay was immunoSEQ multiplex PCR, and TCRdb's table has in-frame clones only and misses some. From that table come the V and J calls and clone size; the DNA was used to work out D and trimming. The table shows approximately 200,000 clones, with about 90% occurring only once. Germline V lookup: CDR1 SGHDN, CDR2 FVKESK. The V and J ends lost 2 bases and 2 bases respectively, with 11 bases between them. CDR3 length: 15 amino acids. Seattle's enrolled individuals joined amid active infection and were then monitored longitudinally.

The J gene is TRBJ2-3, the V gene TRBV14; D is uncertain. The sample was peripheral blood. The sequence came from a young man with COVID-19, enrolled during active disease. CDR3 in DNA: TGTGCCAGCAGCCAACAGGCCACTGCCACAGATACGCAGTATTTT. Translation: CASSQQATATDTQYF.